Here is one T cell receptor (beta chain) with its context. This entry is derived from a study of blood T cell repertoires in COVID-19. Overall study: The samples span acute and convalescent COVID-19 from the United States, Italy and Spain. Nucleic acid was either cDNA or gDNA, and it came from T cells, B-cell-depleted T cells, or PBMCs.

The germline V gene has CDR1 LNHDA and CDR2 SQIVND (reference sequence). This CDR3 contains 13 residues. The V and J ends lost 4 bases and 6 bases respectively, with 11 bases between them. Original data processing: Estimation of nucleated cell counts relied on the amplification of reference gene primers. TCRdb keeps only in-frame clones here, not all; method: immunoSEQ multiplex PCR. V, J and clone size reflect that table, while D and trimming were determined from the DNA. The sample lists about 130,000 clones, over 85% occurring once. Sequencing input: peripheral blood. The clonotype was recovered from a man aged 50 to 60 with active COVID-19. The V and J genes are TRBV19 and TRBJ2-3, with D tentatively TRBD1 (6 bases). CDR3: CASSNHRADTQYF. The DNA of the CDR3 is TGTGCCAGTAGTAATCACAGGGCGGATACGCAGTATTTT. Full variable domain (remainder filled in from reference TRBV19 and TRBJ2-3): DGGITQSPKYLFRKEGQNVTLSCEQNLNHDAMYWYRQDPGQGLRLIYYSQIVNDFQKGDIAEGYSVSREKKESFPLTVTSAQKNPTAFYLCASSNHRADTQYFGPGTRLTVL.